The rows below give T cell receptor beta chains drawn from one sample of a study of vaccination and CD4 T cells after COVID-19. TCRdb used MiXCR to reprocess the PCR reads, holding one entry per CDR3 protein. The sample shows approximately 18,000 distinct CDR3 sequences, over 50% of them seen only once. For these TCRs, the target antigens are not known. What was sequenced was CD4+ T cells from blood, cultured in vitro. These receptors all come from a human donor who had recovered from COVID-19. The CDR3 runs from the conserved cysteine through the conserved F or W. The D gene is left open where the match is weak. Clone sizes are given selectively: once, few, many, or a class where the clone is expanded.

clone size: NA
D gene: NA
V gene: TRBV7-9
J gene: TRBJ2-3
CDR3 DNA: TGTGCCAGCAGCTTCGGTAGAGGGGTGACAGATACGCAGTATTTT
CDR3 protein: CASSFGRGVTDTQYF

clone size: few
D gene: NA
V gene: TRBV20-1
J gene: TRBJ1-2
CDR3 DNA: TGCAGTGCTAGAGAACGAGGGTTTAACACGAGCTACACCTTC
CDR3 protein: CSARERGFNTSYTF

clone size: few
D gene: NA
V gene: TRBV7-2
J gene: TRBJ1-6
CDR3 DNA: TGTGCCAGCAGCTTCCAGGTCTATTCACCCCTCCACTTT
CDR3 protein: CASSFQVYSPLHF

clone size: NA
D gene: NA
V gene: TRBV6-2/TRBV6-3
J gene: TRBJ1-2
CDR3 DNA: TGTGCCAGCGGGGGCCTTTTTAACTATGGCTACACCTTC
CDR3 protein: CASGGLFNYGYTF

clone size: NA
D gene: TRBD2
V gene: TRBV6-1
J gene: TRBJ2-7
CDR3 DNA: TGTGCCAGCAAACCGGGACTAGCGGGAGCGGGGCAGTACTTC
CDR3 protein: CASKPGLAGAGQYF

clone size: NA
D gene: TRBD1
V gene: TRBV7-6
J gene: TRBJ2-7
CDR3 DNA: TGTGCCAGCAGCCAAGGGACAGGGGATTACTACGAGCAGTACTTC
CDR3 protein: CASSQGTGDYYEQYF

clone size: few
D gene: NA
V gene: TRBV7-3
J gene: TRBJ2-3
CDR3 DNA: TGTGCCAGCAGCCGGAGTGCGTCTAGCACAGATACGCAGTATTTT
CDR3 protein: CASSRSASSTDTQYF

clone size: NA
D gene: TRBD2
V gene: TRBV12-3/TRBV12-4
J gene: TRBJ2-4
CDR3 DNA: TGTGCCAGCAGTCTGCCCGGGACTAGCCTAAACATTCAGTACTTC
CDR3 protein: CASSLPGTSLNIQYF

clone size: NA
D gene: TRBD1
V gene: TRBV5-1
J gene: TRBJ1-1
CDR3 DNA: TGCGCCAGCAGCCCGGGACAGGGGGGATCGGGCACTGAAGCTTTCTTT
CDR3 protein: CASSPGQGGSGTEAFF

clone size: NA
D gene: TRBD1
V gene: TRBV11-3
J gene: TRBJ1-2
CDR3 DNA: TGTGCCAGCAGCCTTACAGGGGGGAAGGCCTATGGCTACACCTTC
CDR3 protein: CASSLTGGKAYGYTF

clone size: few
D gene: TRBD2
V gene: TRBV2
J gene: TRBJ2-1
CDR3 DNA: TGTGCCAGCAGTTTAGCGGGAGGATACAATGAGCAGTTCTTC
CDR3 protein: CASSLAGGYNEQFF